One sample yielded the 20 T cell receptor beta chains listed below, sequenced in a study of T cells in Graves' hyperthyroidism and ophthalmopathy. TCR beta CDR3 regions were amplified from RNA. During a first-round RT-PCR of the TCR CDR3, the HTBI primer set was used. TCRdb analysed the multiplex PCR reads with MiXCR anew, one entry per CDR3 protein. The sample has some 490,000 distinct CDR3 sequences, approximately 23% seen once. Sequenced material: blood. The origin of the receptors is a woman aged 70-85 years with Graves' ophthalmopathy.

V is TRBV6-4 and J is TRBJ2-3; 7 bases line up with TRBD2. There are 14 residues in the CDR3. With V trimmed by 5 bases and J by 3 bases, 5 bases remained unmatched. Germline V gene lookup returns CDR1 MRHNA and CDR2 SNTAGT. In DNA form, the CDR3 reads TGTGCCAGCAGTCGAGGGAGGGAGACAGATACGCAGTATTTT. It yields the protein CASSRGRETDTQYF.

This clonotype was seen many times. The chain joins TRBV12-5 to TRBJ2-1; D might be TRBD1 or TRBD2, each matching 6 bases. The CDR3 sequence is 14 residues long. Germline V gives CDR1 LGHNT, CDR2 FRNRAP. Trimming stripped 5 bases from V and 5 bases from J, with 13 bases between. The chain's CDR3 is CASGLQGLNNEQFF. CDR3 DNA: TGTGCTAGTGGTCTACAGGGACTGAACAATGAGCAGTTCTTC. The full variable domain, with the rest looked up from reference TRBV12-5 and TRBJ2-1, is DARVTQTPRHKVTEMGQEVTMRCQPILGHNTVFWYRQTMMQGLELLAYFRNRAPLDDSGMPKDRFSAEMPDATLATLKIQPSEPRDSAVYFCASGLQGLNNEQFFGPGTRLTVL.

This clonotype was detected only a few times. V and J are TRBV5-6 and TRBJ2-1; 11 bases fit TRBD2. Trimming removed 2 bases from V and 6 bases from J; junction bases left unmatched: 10. The germline V gene has CDR1 SGHDT and CDR2 YYEEEE. This CDR3 is 17 amino acids long. The CDR3 sequence: CASSLKLAGVYGNEQFF. Here the CDR3 DNA reads TGTGCCAGCAGCTTAAAACTAGCGGGAGTATATGGCAATGAGCAGTTCTTC.

The CDR3 DNA reads TGTGCCAGCAGAAAGGCGCCATACGGGGAGACTGAAGCTTTCTTT. Amino acid sequence: CASRKAPYGETEAFF. The V and J genes are TRBV6-1 and TRBJ1-1; no definite D call. CDR1 is MNHNS and CDR2 is SASEGT in the germline V gene. The CDR3 spans 15 residues. V was clipped by 6 bases and J by 5 bases, with 19 bases between them.

A few counts support this clonotype. The chain couples TRBV15 to TRBJ2-1; 11 bases match TRBD2. Losses at the gene ends were 1 base for V and 5 bases for J; bases not matched to a gene: 4. The CDR3 runs to 16 residues. Germline V CDR1 and CDR2: LNHNV, YYDKDF (reference sequence). The CDR3 spells CATSRVAGGGHNEQFF. The DNA of the CDR3 is TGTGCCACCAGCAGAGTAGCGGGAGGGGGGCACAATGAGCAGTTCTTC.

This clonotype was detected many times. V usage is TRBV30 and J usage is TRBJ2-5; D is unclear. From germline, CDR1 is GTSNPN and CDR2 SVGIG (reference sequence). The V and J ends lost 0 bases and 4 bases respectively, with 3 bases between them. This CDR3 is built from 11 residues. The CDR3 nucleotides read TGTGCCTGGAGTGTGGGAGAGACCCAGTACTTC. It codes for CAWSVGETQYF.

This clonotype was detected only a few times. The gene calls are TRBV27 and TRBJ1-1; D is perhaps TRBD1 (6 bases). The CDR3 runs to 13 residues. Per germline, CDR1 MNHEY and CDR2 SMNVEV (reference sequence). Trimming took off 3 bases at V and 10 bases at J, with 15 bases between the two ends. The CDR3 region has the DNA TGTGCCAGCAGTTTTAGTGGGGGGCGTCGAGCTTTCTTT. Its translation is CASSFSGGRRAFF.

The chain couples TRBV10-3 to TRBJ1-5, with D uncertain. From germline, CDR1 is ENHRY and CDR2 SYGVKD. V was shortened by 4 bases and J by 0 bases, with 10 bases between the two germline ends. The CDR3 runs 15 residues. The CDR3 loop reads CAISALGSSNQPQHF. As DNA, the CDR3 is TGTGCCATCAGTGCTTTAGGGAGTAGCAATCAGCCCCAGCATTTT.

Only a few counts were recorded for this clonotype. The DNA for the CDR3 is TGTGCCAGCAGGTTTAATTCCGGGACTGGCTCCTACAATGAGCAGTTCTTC. Translating gives CASRFNSGTGSYNEQFF. The chain is built from TRBV6-1 and TRBJ2-1, with a tentative D call TRBD2 (6 bases). CDR1 and CDR2 from the germline V gene are MNHNS and SASEGT. V was pared by 6 bases and J by 0 bases, with 18 bases between. This CDR3 is built from 17 residues.

This clonotype was counted only a few times. The CDR3 region is CASKLGVTTEAFF. CDR3 DNA sequence: TGTGCCAGCAAGTTAGGGGTAACCACTGAAGCTTTCTTT. J is TRBJ1-1 and V is TRBV11-2; possibly TRBD1 for D (5 bases). The germline V and J ends were trimmed by 7 bases and 4 bases, with 13 bases remaining between them. Germline values: CDR1 SGHAT, CDR2 FQNNGV. The CDR3 is 13 amino acids.

This clonotype turned up a few times. The gene calls are TRBV18 and TRBJ2-1; no firm D call. Germline V lookup: CDR1 KGHSH, CDR2 LQKENI. The V end was cut by 3 bases, the J end by 13 bases, with 16 bases between. The CDR3 consists of 13 residues. DNA for the CDR3: TGTGCCAGCTCACCGTCCGGACCCGGTTTTCAGTTCTTC. Protein sequence: CASSPSGPGFQFF. Full variable domain (missing parts from reference TRBV18 and TRBJ2-1): NAGVMQNPRHLVRRRGQEARLRCSPMKGHSHVYWYRQLPEEGLKFMVYLQKENIIDESGMPKERFSAEFPKEGPSILRIQQVVRGDSAAYFCASSPSGPGFQFFGPGTRLTVL.

This chain uses TRBV7-9 with TRBJ1-2; 9 bases are shared with TRBD1. CDR1 is SEHNR and CDR2 is FQNEAQ in the germline V gene (reference sequence). The CDR3 has 14 amino acids. V lost 4 bases, J lost 7 bases, and 7 bases stayed unmatched. The CDR3 DNA sequence: TGTGCCAGCAGCTACGGACAGGGGTCCGGTGGCTACACCTTC. Its translation is CASSYGQGSGGYTF.

The CDR3 region is CASSQTGTYNEQFF. The CDR3, as DNA: TGTGCCAGCAGCCAGACTGGTACCTACAATGAGCAGTTCTTC. This rearrangement joins TRBV3-1 to TRBJ2-1; D remains unclear. Trimming removed 3 bases at V and 2 bases at J, with 8 bases between. CDR1 is LGHDT, CDR2 YNNKEL, per germline (reference sequence). The CDR3 is made up of 14 amino acids.

The chain couples TRBV20-1 to TRBJ2-7; no clear D. Trimming removed 0 bases at V and 3 bases at J, with 12 bases between. The CDR3 length is 14 residues. Germline CDR1 reads DFQATT; CDR2 reads SNEGSKA (reference sequence). The CDR3, as DNA: TGCAGTGCTAGAGATGGGCGAGACCTCTACGAGCAGTACTTC. Residues: CSARDGRDLYEQYF.

V usage is TRBV5-4 and J usage is TRBJ2-7; 8 positions agree with TRBD2. The germline gives CDR1 SGHNT, CDR2 YYREEE (reference sequence). The CDR3 is made up of 15 amino acids. V shed 3 bases, J shed 0 bases, and the junction held 5 bases outside the gene matches. CDR3: CASSSGTSTSYEQYF. The CDR3 DNA sequence: TGTGCCAGCAGCTCGGGGACTAGTACCTCCTACGAGCAGTACTTC.

CDR3 DNA sequence: TGTGCCACCAGCGGCCCCGAGACTGAAGCTTTCTTT. Protein sequence: CATSGPETEAFF. V usage is TRBV24-1 and J usage is TRBJ1-1; D unresolved. The V end was cut by 7 bases, the J end by 5 bases, with 10 bases between. Germline values: CDR1 KGHDR, CDR2 SFDVKD. This CDR3 region has 12 residues.

This clonotype was detected many times. The chain is built from TRBV6-2 or TRBV6-3 and TRBJ1-1; the match to TRBD1 covers 8 bases. The germline gives CDR1 MNHEY, CDR2 SVGEGT. There are 16 residues in the CDR3. The V segment lost 7 bases and the J segment 0 bases; nucleotides outside the gene matches: 10. CDR3 sequence reads: CASTQRTGIMNTEAFF. CDR3 coding DNA: TGTGCCAGCACCCAGAGGACAGGGATCATGAACACTGAAGCTTTCTTT.

The chain is built from TRBV3-1 and TRBJ2-2; 12 bases are a match to TRBD1. V shed 5 bases, J shed 9 bases, and the junction held 10 bases outside the gene matches. The length of the CDR3 is 16 residues. Germline CDR1 and CDR2: LGHDT and YNNKEL (reference sequence). The CDR3 loop is CASSFWDRGRDRELFF. DNA of the CDR3: TGTGCCAGCAGCTTCTGGGACAGGGGGCGGGACCGGGAGCTGTTTTTT.

This sequence joins TRBV6-1 and TRBJ2-1, with a tentative D call TRBD2 (5 bases). Germline V lookup: CDR1 MNHNS, CDR2 SASEGT. The CDR3 runs to 15 residues. Trimming took off 6 bases at V and 0 bases at J, with 12 bases between the two ends. CDR3 residues: CASRRERSSYNEQFF. CDR3 nucleotide sequence: TGTGCCAGCAGGCGTGAGCGGAGCTCCTACAATGAGCAGTTCTTC.

The chain combines TRBV6-1 with TRBJ2-7; 10 bases line up with TRBD1. Trimming removed 6 bases from V and 7 bases from J; junction bases left unmatched: 9. Germline CDR1 MNHNS, CDR2 SASEGT. CDR3 length: 14 amino acids. This CDR3 is CASSDRGRGREQYF. The CDR3 nucleotides are TGTGCCAGCAGCGACAGGGGGCGAGGGAGGGAGCAGTACTTC.